The 18 T cell receptor beta chains given below trace back to one sample, sequenced in a study of blood T cell repertoires in COVID-19. Some clones are missing from TCRdb's copy, which holds only in-frame ones; the method was immunoSEQ multiplex PCR. The sample consists of 150,000 to 180,000 clones, about 88% of them appearing once. Sequenced sample: peripheral blood. The receptors come from a woman in her 70s with acute or convalescent COVID-19.

This clone was seen just once. The chain combines TRBV27 with TRBJ2-7; D possibly corresponds to TRBD2 (5 bases). This CDR3 contains 16 residues. CDR1 is MNHEY, CDR2 SMNVEV, per germline (reference sequence). V was clipped by 3 bases and J by 3 bases, with 18 bases between them. The CDR3 sequence: CASSFLARERDYEQYV. CDR3 nucleotide sequence: TGTGCCAGCAGTTTTCTAGCACGGGAACGGGACTACGAGCAGTACGTC.

The chain recombines TRBV28 with TRBJ1-2; TRBD1 might be the D (6 bases). This CDR3 region has 13 residues. CDR1 and CDR2 from the germline V gene are MDHEN and SYDVKM. Trimming shortened V by 2 bases and J by 4 bases, and 8 bases separated the two germline ends. The CDR3 nucleotides read TGTGCCAGCAGTTTAACAGGGCTCTATGGCTACACCTTC. Its protein is CASSLTGLYGYTF.

This chain's CDR3 is CASSLGGQNYGYTF. CDR3 bases: TGTGCCAGCAGCTTAGGGGGACAGAACTATGGCTACACCTTC. This sequence joins TRBV11-1 and TRBJ1-2; 7 bases are shared with TRBD1. The ends lost 1 base at V and 2 bases at J; junction bases unmatched: 1. The length of the CDR3 is 14 residues. From germline, CDR1 is SGHAT and CDR2 FQDESV (reference sequence).

The chain combines TRBV4-1 with TRBJ2-1; 10 positions agree with TRBD2. The CDR3 contains 17 residues. Germline V gene sequence: CDR1 MGHRA, CDR2 YSYEKL. V shed 1 base, J shed 4 bases, and the junction held 7 bases outside the gene matches. The CDR3: CASSQADSGGPYNEQFF. The CDR3 nucleotides are TGCGCCAGCAGCCAAGCCGATAGCGGGGGGCCTTACAATGAGCAGTTCTTC.

This rearrangement joins TRBV5-6 to TRBJ2-2, with TRBD2 matching over 9 bases. Germline loops: CDR1 SGHDT, CDR2 YYEEEE. CDR3 size: 18 residues. Germline trimming cut 4 bases from V and 3 bases from J; bases unmatched to any gene: 13. The CDR3: CASSDPRGGGADTGELFF. The CDR3, as DNA: TGTGCCAGCAGCGACCCGAGGGGCGGGGGGGCCGACACCGGGGAGCTGTTTTTT.

This clone was seen once. This rearrangement joins TRBV4-3 to TRBJ1-1; TRBD1 might be the D (5 bases). V was pared by 0 bases and J by 3 bases, with 14 bases between. CDR1 and CDR2 from the germline V gene are LGHNA and YSLEER. The CDR3 contains 16 residues. The CDR3 DNA reads TGCGCCAGCAGCCAAGATTTTGGGTTAGGGGACACTGAAGCTTTCTTT. This codes for CASSQDFGLGDTEAFF.

The chain carries TRBV18 and TRBJ1-1, with 7 bases identical to TRBD1. Germline CDR1 KGHSH, CDR2 LQKENI. V shed 6 bases and J 2 bases; nucleotides not matched to a gene: 9. The CDR3 is made up of 15 amino acids. CDR3 region: CASSLDRVINTEAFF. CDR3 bases: TGTGCCAGCTCCCTCGACAGGGTCATTAACACTGAAGCTTTCTTT.

V gene TRBV19 combines with J gene TRBJ2-5; 10 bases match TRBD2. This CDR3 contains 19 residues. V lost 2 bases, J lost 4 bases, and 16 bases stayed unmatched. Germline lookup yields CDR1 LNHDA and CDR2 SQIVND (reference sequence). CDR3 amino acids: CASSISYRGSGGARETQYF. DNA for the CDR3: TGTGCCAGTAGTATATCGTACAGGGGGAGCGGGGGGGCCAGAGAGACCCAGTACTTC.

The V gene is TRBV6-6, the J gene TRBJ2-5; possible D gene TRBD2, 6 bases. Germline CDR1 MNHNY, CDR2 SVGAGI (reference sequence). This CDR3 is 14 amino acids long. Trimming removed 4 bases from V and 5 bases from J, with 14 bases in between. CDR3 coding DNA: TGTGCCAGCAGTTCCAACCGGGGGAGGGAGACCCAGTACTTC. This gives the protein CASSSNRGRETQYF.

This clone was counted between two and nine times. This rearrangement joins TRBV6-5 to TRBJ1-3; tentative D call: TRBD1 (5 bases). V was trimmed by 6 bases and J by 4 bases, leaving 16 bases between them. The CDR3 is 15 amino acids. Germline-derived CDR1 and CDR2 are MNHEY and SVGAGI. CDR3 protein: CASSLGGGGGNTIYF. The CDR3 DNA follows: TGTGCCAGCAGCCTGGGGGGAGGCGGGGGAAACACCATATATTTT.

CDR3 coding DNA: TGTGCCAGCAGCACCACATATGGCTACACCTTC. Protein sequence: CASSTTYGYTF. The chain employs TRBV12-3 or TRBV12-4 and TRBJ1-2; no clear D. V was pared by 6 bases and J by 5 bases, with 7 bases between. The CDR3 runs 11 residues.

The V gene is TRBV6-5, the J gene TRBJ2-3, with D tentatively TRBD2 (6 bases). Trimming took 5 bases from V and 6 from J, leaving 18 bases between them. Per the germline V gene, CDR1 is MNHEY and CDR2 is SVGAGI. The CDR3 length is 15 residues. CDR3 nucleotides: TGTGCCAGCAGTACCGGCGGGGTGGGTACGGATACGCAGTATTTT. Translated, it gives CASSTGGVGTDTQYF.

V gene TRBV7-9 combines with J gene TRBJ1-1; the match to TRBD1 covers 7 bases. This CDR3 region has 15 residues. Germline CDR1 is SEHNR and CDR2 is FQNEAQ (reference sequence). With 4 bases clipped from V and 5 bases from J, the junction kept 10 bases outside the gene matches. The CDR3 bases are TGTGCCAGCAGCTCCGTTCGGGACAGCAAGACTGAAGCTTTCTTT. This translates into CASSSVRDSKTEAFF.

V gene TRBV9 combines with J gene TRBJ1-1; D is undetermined. V shed 2 bases and J shed 0 bases, with 8 bases lying between them. Germline V CDR1 and CDR2: SGDLS, YYNGEE. This CDR3 is built from 14 residues. The CDR3 DNA sequence: TGTGCCAGCAGCGTGGCCTTAATGAACACTGAAGCTTTCTTT. Amino acids: CASSVALMNTEAFF.

The chain employs TRBV6-4 and TRBJ1-5, with D unclear. Germline CDR1 and CDR2: MRHNA and SNTAGT. The CDR3 runs 13 residues. Trimming shortened V by 3 bases and J by 5 bases, and 8 bases separated the two germline ends. The CDR3 here is CASSEFADQPQHF. The CDR3 DNA follows: TGTGCCAGCAGTGAATTCGCGGATCAGCCCCAGCATTTT.

This rearrangement joins TRBV18 to TRBJ1-2, with 7 bases that match TRBD1. Looked up from germline, CDR1 is KGHSH and CDR2 is LQKENI. The J segment lost 4 bases and the V segment lost 1 base, leaving 6 bases of the junction unmatched. This CDR3 region has 15 residues. The CDR3 loop reads CASSPLSDRSYGYTF. In nucleotides, the CDR3 is TGTGCCAGCTCACCACTGTCGGACAGGTCCTATGGCTACACCTTC.

V usage is TRBV7-2 and J usage is TRBJ2-4; 9 bases are shared with TRBD1. Looked up from germline, CDR1 is SGHTA and CDR2 is FQGNSA. The CDR3 loop spans 15 amino acids. V lost 5 bases to trimming and J lost 4 bases; unmatched junction nucleotides: 6. In nucleotides, the CDR3 is TGTGCCAGCAGCCTGACAGGGGGTCTGAAAAACATTCAGTACTTC. Translating gives CASSLTGGLKNIQYF.

A single count supports this clone. The chain links TRBV5-6 to TRBJ1-5; D is unresolved. CDR1 is SGHDT and CDR2 is YYEEEE in the germline V gene. The CDR3 covers 12 residues. Trimming stripped 0 bases from V and 7 bases from J, with 5 bases between. For the CDR3, the DNA is TGTGCCAGCAGCTTGGGTCCACAGCCCCAGCATTTT. It is translated as CASSLGPQPQHF.